This T cell receptor beta chain was obtained from a study of T cell repertoires in cytomegalovirus infection (dated by TCRdb to between 2017 and 2020). Regarding the research as a whole: Peptide stimulations targeted recently identified HLA-C-restricted CMV epitopes, whose presentation resists viral immunomodulation, together with well-studied HLA-B-restricted epitopes. Because public TCR beta signatures pointed to carriage of CMV infection together with the matching HLA type, the HLA type of each donor mattered for the analysis. What the work shows at the level of the full study, not this receptor alone: Cumulative frequency of public TCR beta family members discriminated carriers of CMV infection plus the relevant HLA type in this cohort and an independent roughly 330-donor cohort. The ex vivo response was dominated by HLA-C-restricted CMV-specific TCR beta clonotypes, which also provided the single most frequent clonotype in two of eight donors.

The treatment or condition label here, explained by the study, means: in vitro stimulation with specific CMV peptide epitopes to enrich CMV-specific T cells. This clonotype was counted at least ten times. Its target antigen remains unknown. No base quality information exists; no much larger clone differs at one position. Sequencing used an Illumina HiSeq 1500. TCRdb itself trimmed the public reads at Q25 with fastp, ran MiXCR and retained productive beta chains. Entries that share a CDR3 protein sequence are merged under the most common genes and DNA. The sample table contains approximately 590,000 distinct CDR3 sequences; only one count was recorded for roughly 42% of them. About half of the sample is taken by the ten largest. The starting material was cultured PBMCs, obtained from culture after CMV antigen stimulation. The sequence was collected from a human donor in good health (CMV status not recorded). Some clones in this sample may be carry-over from other donors' samples.

CDR3 loop: CAIYTGRNQPQHF. The DNA reads as follows: TGTGCCATTTACACAGGACGCAATCAGCCCCAGCATTTT. Recombination linked TRBV7-2 to TRBJ1-5; TRBD1 might be the D gene, on 5 matching bases. CDR3 length: 13 amino acids, cysteine to phenylalanine. Here the CDR3 DNA is all that survives: 39 bases in frame from base 1. CDR1 and CDR2 are drawn from the germline V gene: SGHTA, FQGNSA. Relative to germline, V is 10 bases shorter and J is 2 bases shorter, with 12 bases between their ends.